The rows below give T cell receptor beta chains drawn from one sample of a study of T cell responses to AZD1222 COVID-19 vaccine. Produced via immunoSEQ multiplex PCR; TCRdb's table is partial and in-frame only. The table has 110,000 to 150,000 clones, 90% seen once. The input for sequencing was peripheral blood, taken on day 0 of AZD1222 vaccination. The receptors originated from an adult in good health. Each CDR3 is given with its conserved first and last residue. Each record gives: CDR3 protein, D gene, V gene, CDR3 length, J gene. D genes are given only for firm matches.

CDR3: CASSVKAGGPHEQYF
D: TRBD2
V: TRBV2
length: 15
J: TRBJ2-7

CDR3: CASSLNAGRSYNEQFF
D: TRBD2
V: TRBV7-2
length: 16
J: TRBJ2-1

CDR3: CAWSVPDQLNSGNTIYF
D: .
V: TRBV30
length: 17
J: TRBJ1-3

CDR3: CASSLQGVNTEAFF
D: TRBD1
V: TRBV5-1
length: 14
J: TRBJ1-1

CDR3: CASSQTRGKLFF
D: .
V: TRBV3-1/TRBV3-2
length: 12
J: TRBJ1-4

CDR3: CASSLDPGLTTDEQFF
D: .
V: TRBV27
length: 16
J: TRBJ2-1

CDR3: CASSELTGGTEAFF
D: TRBD1
V: TRBV2
length: 14
J: TRBJ1-1

CDR3: CASSAGQGFPYEQYF
D: TRBD1
V: TRBV2
length: 15
J: TRBJ2-7

CDR3: CASSPLPGQGNTIYF
D: TRBD1
V: TRBV19
length: 15
J: TRBJ1-3

CDR3: CASSLESGSSYNEQFF
D: TRBD2
V: TRBV27
length: 16
J: TRBJ2-1

CDR3: CARSIATGTSGEGEQYF
D: TRBD2
V: TRBV5-3
length: 17
J: TRBJ2-7

CDR3: CASSLQPWNTEAFF
D: .
V: TRBV11-1
length: 14
J: TRBJ1-1

CDR3: CASSQDQALGKLFF
D: .
V: TRBV3-1/TRBV3-2
length: 14
J: TRBJ1-4

CDR3: CASSLWGPDTDTQYF
D: .
V: TRBV5-1
length: 15
J: TRBJ2-3

CDR3: CASSVTGGNQPQHF
D: TRBD1
V: TRBV2
length: 14
J: TRBJ1-5

CDR3: CASSSHERRWTEAFF
D: .
V: TRBV27
length: 15
J: TRBJ1-1

CDR3: CASSTGAHNSPLHF
D: .
V: TRBV5-1
length: 14
J: TRBJ1-6

CDR3: CASSQDHYFQGRETQYF
D: .
V: TRBV4-1
length: 17
J: TRBJ2-5

CDR3: CASSGSGQRHYEQYF
D: TRBD1
V: TRBV5-1
length: 15
J: TRBJ2-7

CDR3: CAWGGQSYGYTF
D: TRBD1
V: TRBV30
length: 12
J: TRBJ1-2

CDR3: CSARGGNEQFF
D: .
V: TRBV20-1
length: 11
J: TRBJ2-1

CDR3: CASSLATTGYSNQPQHF
D: .
V: TRBV7-2
length: 17
J: TRBJ1-5

CDR3: CASSLRGYEQYF
D: .
V: TRBV12-3/TRBV12-4
length: 12
J: TRBJ2-7

CDR3: CASSGLTSPRSYEQYF
D: .
V: TRBV2
length: 16
J: TRBJ2-7

CDR3: CASSPQIDTEAFF
D: .
V: TRBV18
length: 13
J: TRBJ1-1

CDR3: CASSAQGSDTGELFF
D: .
V: TRBV6-4
length: 15
J: TRBJ2-2

CDR3: CASSFQRSQETQYF
D: .
V: TRBV3-1/TRBV3-2
length: 14
J: TRBJ2-5

CDR3: CASSIRNKNTEAFF
D: .
V: TRBV11-3
length: 14
J: TRBJ1-1

CDR3: CASSWDRAPEQYF
D: TRBD1
V: TRBV5-1
length: 13
J: TRBJ2-7

CDR3: CASSAIYEQYF
D: .
V: TRBV12-3/TRBV12-4
length: 11
J: TRBJ2-7

CDR3: CASRPGGGSEETQYF
D: .
V: TRBV27
length: 15
J: TRBJ2-5

CDR3: CASSLPGVDTQYF
D: .
V: TRBV7-3
length: 13
J: TRBJ2-3

CDR3: CSVDSNYGYTF
D: .
V: TRBV29-1
length: 11
J: TRBJ1-2

CDR3: CASSRTWQYF
D: .
V: TRBV21-1
length: 10
J: TRBJ2-3

CDR3: CASSLSAEKLFF
D: .
V: TRBV7-2
length: 12
J: TRBJ1-4

CDR3: CASSPDTQKLFF
D: .
V: TRBV18
length: 12
J: TRBJ1-4

CDR3: CASSSRTSGRYEQYF
D: TRBD2
V: TRBV11-2
length: 15
J: TRBJ2-7

CDR3: CASRTSTIAGGYNEQFF
D: TRBD2
V: TRBV10-2
length: 17
J: TRBJ2-1

CDR3: CASSKGAYYEQYF
D: .
V: TRBV21-1
length: 13
J: TRBJ2-7

CDR3: CASSRYTGEETQYF
D: TRBD1
V: TRBV19
length: 14
J: TRBJ2-5

CDR3: CASSRAISNQPQHF
D: .
V: TRBV7-2
length: 14
J: TRBJ1-5

CDR3: CATSDSGTATYEQYF
D: .
V: TRBV24-1
length: 15
J: TRBJ2-7

CDR3: CASSLRTGGGTEAFF
D: TRBD1
V: TRBV5-1
length: 15
J: TRBJ1-1